This T cell receptor (beta chain) is drawn from a study of T cell repertoires in cytomegalovirus infection. In TCRdb, the reads were re-called with MiXCR into one record per CDR3 protein. This sample has about 260,000 distinct CDR3 sequences, with roughly 15% found just once. This clonotype was picked up many times. V lost 9 bases, J lost 0 bases, and 11 bases lay in between. The CDR3 consists of 13 residues. This TCR was sampled from a human donor in good health (CMV status not recorded). Some clones in this sample may be carry-over from other donors' samples. Sequencing input: PBMCs. The rearrangement uses TRBV12-3 or TRBV12-4 and TRBJ1-1, with a possible D match to TRBD1 (6 bases). The CDR3 nucleotides are TGTGCCAGTACCAGACAGGTGAACACTGAAGCTTTCTTT. Its translation: CASTRQVNTEAFF.